This entry lists 21 T cell receptor beta chains sequenced from one sample in a study of blood T cell repertoires in COVID-19. Assay: immunoSEQ multiplex PCR; the TCRdb copy retains only in-frame clones and omits some. This table has over 150,000 clones, around nine tenths appearing once. Sequencing was carried out using peripheral blood. These receptors came from a man in his 60s with COVID-19, enrolled during active disease.

The chain links TRBV2 to TRBJ1-5, with no clear D. Trimming shortened V by 6 bases and J by 0 bases, and 6 bases separated the two germline ends. CDR1 and CDR2 (germline): SNHLY, FYNNEI. The CDR3 runs 13 residues. CDR3 sequence: CASRAISNQPQHF. In nucleotides, the CDR3 is TGTGCCAGCAGAGCCATTAGCAATCAGCCCCAGCATTTT.

The V gene is TRBV7-2, the J gene TRBJ1-2; TRBD1 aligns across 9 bases. CDR3 size: 15 residues. The V gene end was trimmed by 4 bases and the J gene end by 6 bases; junction bases not matched to a gene: 9. Germline V gene data show CDR1 as SGHTA and CDR2 as FQGNSA. DNA for the CDR3: TGTGCCAGCAGCTCGCAGACAGGGGGTGTGGATGGCTACACCTTC. Amino acids: CASSSQTGGVDGYTF.

This chain links TRBV19 with TRBJ1-1; no clear D gene. Germline values: CDR1 LNHDA, CDR2 SQIVND (reference sequence). Trimming took off 4 bases at V and 4 bases at J, with 10 bases between the two ends. The CDR3 totals 13 residues. CDR3 residues: CASSSQVGTEAFF. CDR3 coding DNA: TGTGCCAGTAGTAGCCAGGTAGGCACTGAAGCTTTCTTT.

The CDR3 region is CAIGRTEYQPQHF. Here the CDR3 DNA reads TGTGCCATCGGGCGGACAGAATATCAGCCCCAGCATTTT. The chain joins TRBV10-3 to TRBJ1-5; TRBD1 is a possible D gene (6 bases). The CDR3 is made up of 13 amino acids. Trimming removed 8 bases from V and 5 bases from J, with 13 bases in between. Germline CDR1 and CDR2: ENHRY and SYGVKD.

This clone was seen a single time. The chain is built from TRBV7-3 and TRBJ2-1, with D unclear. Trimming took 5 bases from V and 4 from J, leaving 9 bases between them. The CDR3 length is 13 residues. Germline-derived CDR1 and CDR2 are SGHTA and FQGTGA. This CDR3 is CASSAFSYNEQFF. The CDR3, as DNA: TGTGCCAGCAGCGCTTTTAGTTACAATGAGCAGTTCTTC.

The rearrangement uses TRBV7-3 and TRBJ1-1; maybe TRBD1 (5 bases). The CDR3 is made up of 15 amino acids. V was pared by 5 bases and J by 4 bases, with 17 bases between. The germline CDR1 and CDR2 sequences are SGHTA and FQGTGA. CDR3 in amino acids: CASSPQGGFVTEAFF. The DNA of the CDR3 is TGTGCCAGCAGCCCGCAGGGTGGTTTTGTCACTGAAGCTTTCTTT.

The V and J genes are TRBV5-1 and TRBJ2-3; 9 bases are a match to TRBD2. J was trimmed by 6 bases and V by 0 bases; bases with no gene match: 8. The CDR3 is 16 amino acids. The germline V gene encodes CDR1 SGHRS and CDR2 YFSETQ. The CDR3 DNA follows: TGCGCCAGCAGCTTGGAGGGCGGGAGGGCATTGGATACGCAGTATTTT. Protein product: CASSLEGGRALDTQYF.

V is TRBV5-1 and J is TRBJ2-3; D is perhaps TRBD2 (6 bases). Trimming removed 5 bases at V and 1 base at J, with 20 bases between. The CDR3 consists of 17 residues. Per the germline V gene, CDR1 is SGHRS and CDR2 is YFSETQ. The CDR3 region is CASRPGQAGRRTDTQYF. The DNA of the CDR3 is TGCGCCAGCAGACCCGGACAAGCGGGCCGTCGCACAGATACGCAGTATTTT.

J is TRBJ1-2 and V is TRBV2; 7 bases align to TRBD1. The V segment lost 7 bases and the J segment 6 bases; nucleotides outside the gene matches: 8. Germline V lookup: CDR1 SNHLY, CDR2 FYNNEI. The CDR3 contains 13 residues. CDR3 nucleotide sequence: TGTGCCAGCACCCTGACAGGGTTTGATGGCTACACCTTC. It translates to CASTLTGFDGYTF.

The gene calls are TRBV28 and TRBJ1-2; 10 bases align to TRBD1. J gave up 4 bases and V 8 bases, and 7 bases lay outside the gene matches. CDR1 and CDR2 (germline): MDHEN, SYDVKM. The CDR3 has 14 residues. This CDR3 is CASSRRDRGYGYTF. The CDR3 DNA follows: TGTGCCAGCTCCCGCCGGGACAGGGGCTATGGCTACACCTTC.

This clone was detected only once. The rearrangement uses TRBV9 and TRBJ1-4, with 8 bases fitting TRBD1. There are 15 residues in the CDR3. Germline assignment: CDR1 SGDLS and CDR2 YYNGEE. V was pared by 2 bases and J by 6 bases, with 6 bases of the junction left unmatched. This CDR3 is CASSVRTGWDEKLFF. In DNA form, the CDR3 reads TGTGCCAGCAGCGTCCGGACAGGGTGGGATGAAAAACTGTTTTTT.

V is TRBV19 and J is TRBJ2-3, with D uncertain. V was shortened by 2 bases and J by 4 bases, with 10 bases between the two germline ends. CDR1 is LNHDA and CDR2 is SQIVND in the germline V gene (reference sequence). The CDR3 runs to 14 residues. The CDR3 DNA sequence: TGTGCCAGTAGTATAAACAGTATGTCAGATACGCAGTATTTT. Translated, it gives CASSINSMSDTQYF.

The chain employs TRBV7-2 and TRBJ1-6, with D unclear. V lost 5 bases and J 7 bases, leaving 18 bases between the germline ends. The CDR3 runs 16 residues. Germline CDR1 is SGHTA and CDR2 is FQGNSA. The chain's CDR3 is CASSLAGRSTNSPLHF. Here the CDR3 DNA reads TGTGCCAGCAGCCTCGCGGGTAGATCCACAAATTCACCCCTCCACTTT.

This chain uses TRBV7-2 with TRBJ2-2; tentative D call: TRBD2 (5 bases). The CDR3 sequence is 15 residues long. V lost 1 base and J lost 6, with 12 bases in between. Per the germline V gene, CDR1 is SGHTA and CDR2 is FQGNSA. CDR3 protein: CASSLGGAGAGELFF. The DNA for the CDR3 is TGTGCCAGCAGCTTAGGGGGTGCGGGCGCCGGGGAGCTGTTTTTT.

This clone is a singleton in its sample. V and J are TRBV5-1 and TRBJ2-3, with 10 bases lining up with TRBD1. Germline assignment: CDR1 SGHRS and CDR2 YFSETQ. Trimming took 3 bases from V and 0 from J; bases not matched to a gene: 1. The CDR3 length is 15 residues. CDR3 amino acids: CASSWGQGSTDTQYF. The CDR3 coding sequence is TGCGCCAGCAGCTGGGGACAGGGGAGCACAGATACGCAGTATTTT.

This clone has more than one count but fewer than ten. The chain has TRBV5-4 and TRBJ2-7, with 7 bases matching TRBD1. This CDR3 comprises 13 residues. Germline loops: CDR1 SGHNT, CDR2 YYREEE (reference sequence). Trimming took 5 bases from V and 0 from J; bases not matched to a gene: 2. In DNA, the CDR3 is TGTGCCAGCAGACGGGACAGCTCCTACGAGCAGTACTTC. Amino acids: CASRRDSSYEQYF.

The chain joins TRBV7-2 to TRBJ2-4; TRBD2 might be the D (6 bases). Germline CDR1 and CDR2: SGHTA and FQGNSA. This CDR3 region has 15 residues. Trimming took 5 bases from V and 9 from J, leaving 20 bases between them. DNA of the CDR3: TGTGCCAGCAGCCTCGTGGCGGGAAGCCTTTCCATTCAGTACTTC. Amino acid sequence: CASSLVAGSLSIQYF.

The chain carries TRBV20-1 and TRBJ1-1, with D possibly being TRBD1 (5 bases). V lost 3 bases to trimming and J lost 1 base, with 12 bases between them. This CDR3 has 14 amino acids. Germline V gene data show CDR1 as DFQATT and CDR2 as SNEGSKA (reference sequence). The CDR3 DNA reads TGCAGTGCTAGTGATACCACAGGGAACACTGAAGCTTTCTTT. This encodes CSASDTTGNTEAFF.

The chain uses TRBV18 and TRBJ2-1; 10 bases align to TRBD2. Germline V CDR1 and CDR2: KGHSH, LQKENI. The CDR3 consists of 15 residues. The trim removed 3 bases at V and 4 bases at J, leaving 3 bases unmatched. For the CDR3, the DNA is TGTGCCAGCTCACCGCGAGCGGGAGGGTACAATGAGCAGTTCTTC. This encodes CASSPRAGGYNEQFF.

J is TRBJ1-3 and V is TRBV5-1; D is possibly TRBD1 (5 bases). This CDR3 has 13 amino acids. The germline CDR1 and CDR2 sequences are SGHRS and YFSETQ. V shed 5 bases and J shed 2 bases, with 8 bases lying between them. Here the CDR3 reads CASRGGAGNTIYF. Here the CDR3 DNA reads TGCGCCAGCAGGGGAGGGGCTGGAAACACCATATATTTT.

A word on this clone: The sample carries other DNA sequences with the same CDR3. The genes are TRBV5-5 and TRBJ1-1, with 7 bases lining up with TRBD1. The CDR3 spans 14 residues. CDR1 is SGHKS, CDR2 YYEKEE, per germline (reference sequence). Unmatched junction bases numbered 4, after V lost 4 bases and J lost 1 base. The CDR3 loop is CASSLGTANTEAFF. Here the CDR3 DNA reads TGTGCCAGCAGCCTAGGGACAGCGAACACTGAAGCTTTCTTT.